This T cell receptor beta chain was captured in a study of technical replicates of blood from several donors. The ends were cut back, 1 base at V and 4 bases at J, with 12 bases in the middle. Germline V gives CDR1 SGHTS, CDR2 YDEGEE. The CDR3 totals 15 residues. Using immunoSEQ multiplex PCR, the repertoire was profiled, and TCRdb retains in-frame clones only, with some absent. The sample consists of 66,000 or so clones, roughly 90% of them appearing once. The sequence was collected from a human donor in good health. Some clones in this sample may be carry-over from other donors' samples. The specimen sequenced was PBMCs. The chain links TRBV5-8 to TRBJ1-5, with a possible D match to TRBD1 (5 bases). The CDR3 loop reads CASSLLVQGNQPQHF. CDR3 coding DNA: TGTGCCAGCAGCTTGTTGGTCCAGGGTAATCAGCCCCAGCATTTT. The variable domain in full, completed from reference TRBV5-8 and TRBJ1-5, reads EAGVTQSPTHLIKTRGQQATLRCSPISGHTSVYWYQQALGLGLQFLLWYDEGEERNRGNFPPRFSGRQFPNYSSELNVNALELEDSALYLCASSLLVQGNQPQHFGDGTRLSIL.